This record concerns one TCR beta chain sequence. Antigen unknown. This entry belongs to a study of T cell repertoires in cytomegalovirus infection. Study-wide context: CMV epitopes used comprised recently identified HLA-C-restricted ones and well-studied HLA-B-restricted ones. Public signatures in TCR beta pointed to CMV infection and matching HLA type.

TCRdb called the reads again in MiXCR, with one record for every CDR3 protein. This sample has about 920,000 distinct CDR3 sequences; approximately 31% occur once, and the top ten carry about an eighth. Study-wide points: The cumulative frequency of public TCR beta families identified carriers of CMV plus the relevant HLA. There were HLA-C-restricted CMV-specific TCR beta clonotypes dominating the ex vivo response.

Germline-derived CDR1 and CDR2 are LGHNT and FRNRAP. V shed 7 bases, J shed 3 bases, and the junction held 7 bases outside the gene matches. CDR3 length: 14 amino acids. This sequence originates from a human donor in good health (CMV status not recorded). Some clones in this sample may be carry-over from other donors' samples. The source was cultured CD8+ T cells from PBMCs, collected from culture after CMV antigen stimulation. The chain recombines TRBV12-5 with TRBJ2-5; 8 bases match TRBD1. Here the CDR3 reads CASALAGGKETQYF. For the CDR3, the DNA is TGTGCTAGTGCCCTAGCAGGGGGCAAAGAGACCCAGTACTTC.